The T cell receptor beta chain under discussion was sequenced for a study of human T cells and chemical hapten exposure. At the level of the study: Skin of the upper inner arm, approximately 2 cm by approximately 2 cm, received 2% DPC for sensitization. Study-wide results and limits: Sensitizing to DPC left TCRs with a frequency above 1 in 1000 unaltered.

Time point defined: patch test 2, 6 weeks after DPC sensitization. As to treatment: therapeutic diphenylcyclopropenone sensitization with weekly scalp DPC. TCRdb re-analysed the RACE reads in MiXCR, keeping a single row per CDR3 protein. This table holds some 350,000 distinct CDR3 sequences, just under 6.5% found once. Germline assignment: CDR1 SGHDN and CDR2 FVKESK. The CDR3 has 15 residues. The germline V and J ends were trimmed by 9 bases and 5 bases, with 21 bases remaining between them. In its sample, this clonotype was seen a few times. Its antigen remains unknown. The source of this sequence is a woman under 30 with alopecia areata. Some clones in this sample may be carry-over from other donors' samples. The source was whole blood, collected in connection with sensitization to the hapten diphenylcyclopropenone (DPC). This chain uses TRBV14 with TRBJ2-3; possibly TRBD2 for D (7 bases). The CDR3: CASLTGTPGGDTQYF. CDR3 in DNA: TGTGCCAGTCTCACCGGGACACCGGGAGGAGATACGCAGTATTTT.